The 31 T cell receptor beta chains in this list originate from one sample, sequenced in a study of T cells after yellow fever vaccination. TCRdb passed the 5' RACE reads through MiXCR, listing each CDR3 protein once. In the table there are about 310,000 distinct CDR3 sequences, about 3.5% of which are singletons. The sequences come from PBMCs, collected on the day of the yellow fever booster vaccination. These receptor sequences come from a man between 18 and 35 years old who received the YFV17D yellow fever vaccine.

This clonotype was counted between two and nine times. The rearrangement joins TRBV6-5 to TRBJ2-5; D is ambiguous. CDR1 MNHEY and CDR2 SVGAGI come from the germline V gene. This CDR3 has 13 amino acids. V shed 5 bases and J shed 5 bases, with 12 bases lying between them. CDR3 nucleotide sequence: TGTGCCAGCAGTCCCCCGGGCACCGAGACCCAGTACTTC. Translation gives CASSPPGTETQYF.

There are a few counts of this clonotype. The rearrangement links TRBV6-2 or TRBV6-3 to TRBJ1-4; D is undetermined. V lost 6 bases and J lost 8, with 13 bases in between. Germline loops: CDR1 MNHEY, CDR2 SVGEGT. The CDR3 is made up of 13 amino acids. CDR3 sequence: CASRGNFGEKLFF. CDR3 bases: TGTGCCAGCAGGGGGAACTTCGGGGAAAAACTGTTTTTT.

This chain connects TRBV5-1 to TRBJ2-2, with D possibly matching TRBD2 (6 bases). Germline CDR1 is SGHRS and CDR2 is YFSETQ. The CDR3 has 17 residues. V was cut by 2 bases and J by 1 base, with 15 bases left in between. CDR3 nucleotides: TGCGCCAGCAGCTTAATACCGGGGGTAGGGAACACCGGGGAGCTGTTTTTT. This codes for CASSLIPGVGNTGELFF.

The chain couples TRBV12-3 or TRBV12-4 to TRBJ2-7; TRBD1 might be the D (6 bases). Deletions cut 1 base from V and 3 bases from J, with 10 bases between. The CDR3 covers 14 residues. The CDR3 DNA reads TGTGCCAGCAGTTTAGGACAGGACCGCTACGAGCAGTACTTC. Amino acid sequence: CASSLGQDRYEQYF.

This clonotype has ten or more counts. The rearrangement joins TRBV5-1 to TRBJ2-5; D may be TRBD1 or TRBD2 (5 bases each). V lost 0 bases, J lost 4 bases, and 13 bases lay in between. CDR3 length equals 15 residues. The germline CDR1 and CDR2 sequences are SGHRS and YFSETQ. CDR3 loop: CASSLAILGVETQYF. DNA of the CDR3: TGCGCCAGCAGCTTGGCGATTTTGGGGGTAGAGACCCAGTACTTC. The complete variable domain, with remaining parts taken from reference TRBV5-1 and TRBJ2-5, reads KAGVTQTPRYLIKTRGQQVTLSCSPISGHRSVSWYQQTPGQGLQFLFEYFSETQRNKGNFPGRFSGRQFSNSRSEMNVSTLELGDSALYLCASSLAILGVETQYFGPGTRLLVL.

This chain connects TRBV7-2 to TRBJ1-1; D is unresolved. CDR3 length equals 14 residues. CDR1 SGHTA and CDR2 FQGNSA come from the germline V gene. With 1 base removed from V and 1 base from J, the gap between germline ends came to 7 bases. CDR3 DNA: TGTGCCAGCAGCTTAGGGCCGAGGAACACTGAAGCTTTCTTT. It is translated as CASSLGPRNTEAFF.

This clonotype was detected ten times or more. This chain links TRBV5-1 with TRBJ2-5, with D possibly being TRBD1 (5 bases). Germline CDR1 SGHRS, CDR2 YFSETQ. This CDR3 spans 14 amino acids. The germline V and J ends were trimmed by 1 base and 2 bases, with 9 bases remaining between them. The CDR3 sequence: CASSLTGKQETQYF. CDR3 in DNA: TGCGCCAGCAGCTTGACAGGAAAACAAGAGACCCAGTACTTC.

The chain links TRBV30 to TRBJ1-6; TRBD1 matches 8 bases. Germline CDR1 reads GTSNPN; CDR2 reads SVGIG (reference sequence). V trimming: 5 bases; J trimming: 10 bases; junction bases outside the gene matches: 4. This CDR3 spans 12 amino acids. The CDR3 region has the DNA TGTGCCTGGGGGACAGGCGCCTCACCCCTCCACTTT. This translates into CAWGTGASPLHF.

This clonotype came up many times. The rearrangement links TRBV11-2 to TRBJ2-1; no definite D call. The V end lost 0 bases, the J end lost 10 bases, and 7 bases lay between the germline ends. Looked up from germline, CDR1 is SGHAT and CDR2 is FQNNGV. CDR3 size: 12 residues. CDR3 coding DNA: TGTGCCAGCAGCTTAGATCGCTCAGAGCAGTTCTTC. This codes for CASSLDRSEQFF.

Ten or more counts support this clonotype. The rearrangement joins TRBV20-1 to TRBJ2-1, with a weak D call TRBD1 (5 bases). The CDR3 covers 14 residues. V gave up 0 bases and J gave up 3 bases, with 9 bases separating them. CDR1 is DFQATT, CDR2 SNEGSKA, per germline (reference sequence). CDR3 nucleotide sequence: TGCAGTGCTAGAGACCGAACAGGCTACAATGAGCAGTTCTTC. This sequence encodes CSARDRTGYNEQFF.

There are a few counts of this clonotype. The V call is TRBV20-1, the J call TRBJ1-5; D remains unclear. The CDR3 contains 14 residues. V was shortened by 4 bases and J by 3 bases, with 13 bases between the two germline ends. The germline gives CDR1 DFQATT, CDR2 SNEGSKA (reference sequence). The CDR3 DNA follows: TGCAGTGCTAACCCCTTGTCTGACAATCAGCCCCAGCATTTT. Amino acids: CSANPLSDNQPQHF.

This clonotype was observed at least ten times. V gene TRBV6-2 or TRBV6-3 combines with J gene TRBJ2-3; 8 nucleotides line up with TRBD2. Germline CDR1 reads MNHEY; CDR2 reads SVGEGT. The CDR3 spans 12 residues. V gave up 3 bases and J gave up 11 bases; unmatched junction bases: 4. The CDR3 protein is CASSYWAGGQYF. As DNA, the CDR3 is TGTGCCAGCAGTTATTGGGCGGGAGGGCAGTATTTT.

This clonotype showed up just a few times. The V gene is TRBV18, the J gene TRBJ2-7, with TRBD1 matching 7 bases. Looked up from germline, CDR1 is KGHSH and CDR2 is LQKENI. The J segment lost 6 bases and the V segment lost 2 bases, leaving 4 bases of the junction unmatched. The CDR3 consists of 13 residues. CDR3 sequence reads: CASSPTGESEQYF. CDR3 DNA: TGTGCCAGCTCACCAACAGGGGAGAGCGAGCAGTACTTC.

In its sample, this clonotype was seen many times. The chain has TRBV5-6 and TRBJ2-7; possible D gene TRBD2, 5 bases. The ends were cut back, 3 bases at V and 3 bases at J, with 10 bases in the middle. The germline gives CDR1 SGHDT, CDR2 YYEEEE. The CDR3 is made up of 13 amino acids. CDR3 DNA: TGTGCCAGCAGCTACCTCCGGGACTACGAGCAGTACTTC. It codes for CASSYLRDYEQYF. Combining the CDR3 with reference TRBV5-6 and TRBJ2-7 gives the whole variable domain DAGVTQSPTHLIKTRGQQVTLRCSPKSGHDTVSWYQQALGQGPQFIFQYYEEEERQRGNFPDRFSGHQFPNYSSELNVNALLLGDSALYLCASSYLRDYEQYFGPGTRLTVT.

This clonotype was seen at least ten times. The V and J genes are TRBV7-2 and TRBJ2-4, with 11 bases fitting TRBD2. CDR3 length: 17 amino acids. The V gene end was trimmed by 0 bases and the J gene end by 3 bases; junction bases not matched to a gene: 4. Germline V gene sequence: CDR1 SGHTA, CDR2 FQGNSA. For the CDR3, the DNA is TGTGCCAGCAGCTTAGCTGGGACTAGCGGACACAAAAACATTCAGTACTTC. This encodes CASSLAGTSGHKNIQYF.

CDR3 in DNA: TGTGCCAGCAGCCCCAGGGCGGCTGGTACCTACGAGCAGTACTTC. Translated: CASSPRAAGTYEQYF. The chain combines TRBV27 with TRBJ2-7; possible D gene TRBD1, 5 bases. This CDR3 is built from 15 residues. Germline V gene data show CDR1 as MNHEY and CDR2 as SMNVEV (reference sequence). Trimming stripped 6 bases from V and 2 bases from J, with 17 bases between.

This clonotype has ten or more counts. V gene TRBV7-9 combines with J gene TRBJ1-1, with 11 bases fitting TRBD1. The CDR3 runs to 15 residues. Germline V gene lookup returns CDR1 SEHNR and CDR2 FQNEAQ (reference sequence). J gave up 4 bases and V 5 bases, and 6 bases lay outside the gene matches. The CDR3 reads CASSQPGQGGTEAFF. CDR3 DNA: TGTGCCAGCAGCCAGCCGGGACAGGGGGGCACTGAAGCTTTCTTT.

This clonotype was seen more than once but under ten times. This chain connects TRBV11-2 to TRBJ2-3; a possible D gene is TRBD2 (6 bases). In germline, CDR1 is SGHAT, CDR2 FQNNGV. V was clipped by 4 bases and J by 2 bases, with 10 bases between them. This CDR3 has 14 residues. The CDR3 protein is CASSYRDSTDTQYF. The CDR3 DNA sequence: TGTGCCAGCAGCTATCGGGACTCCACAGATACGCAGTATTTT.

Many counts were recorded for this clonotype. The V gene is TRBV25-1, the J gene TRBJ2-5, with TRBD2 matching over 7 bases. Per germline, CDR1 MGHDK and CDR2 SYGVNS. After removal of 6 bases from V and 2 bases from J, the junction contained 3 bases not matched to a gene. The CDR3 loop spans 13 amino acids. CDR3 residues: CASSGGLQETQYF. CDR3 bases: TGTGCCAGCAGCGGGGGGTTACAAGAGACCCAGTACTTC. Complete variable domain (other parts from reference TRBV25-1 and TRBJ2-5): EADIYQTPRYLVIGTGKKITLECSQTMGHDKMYWYQQDPGMELHLIHYSYGVNSTEKGDLSSESTVSRIRTEHFPLTLESARPSHTSQYLCASSGGLQETQYFGPGTRLLVL.

This clonotype has more than one count but fewer than ten. The chain recombines TRBV6-6 with TRBJ1-2, with TRBD1 identical over 7 bases. The CDR3 is 16 amino acids. Germline CDR1 and CDR2: MNHNY and SVGAGI (reference sequence). With 6 bases clipped from V and 0 bases from J, the junction kept 10 bases outside the gene matches. CDR3 amino acids: CASRSRTGRSNYGYTF. CDR3 bases: TGTGCCAGCAGATCACGGACAGGAAGATCTAACTATGGCTACACCTTC.

Ten or more counts support this clonotype. The rearrangement links TRBV7-2 to TRBJ2-2; D remains unclear. This CDR3 has 14 residues. V lost 5 bases to trimming and J lost 1 base, with 8 bases between them. The germline gives CDR1 SGHTA, CDR2 FQGNSA. For the CDR3, the DNA is TGTGCCAGCAGCAGAACTTGGAACACCGGGGAGCTGTTTTTT. The encoded protein is CASSRTWNTGELFF.

This clonotype was seen many times. The V call is TRBV7-2, the J call TRBJ1-1; D call uncertain. Germline V CDR1 and CDR2: SGHTA, FQGNSA. The CDR3 has 16 amino acids. The V end lost 5 bases, the J end lost 0 bases, and 16 bases lay between the germline ends. The CDR3 region has the DNA TGTGCCAGCAGCCGGTTCGCGCTAACAGTGAACACTGAAGCTTTCTTT. Translated, it gives CASSRFALTVNTEAFF.

This clonotype was picked up many times. The chain links TRBV4-3 to TRBJ2-1; D is ambiguous. The germline V and J ends were trimmed by 1 base and 7 bases, with 8 bases remaining between them. This CDR3 comprises 13 residues. Germline lookup yields CDR1 LGHNA and CDR2 YSLEER. The CDR3 protein is CASSQVLTNEQFF. The DNA of the CDR3 is TGCGCCAGCAGCCAAGTGTTAACGAATGAGCAGTTCTTC.

This clonotype was found many times. The chain links TRBV7-2 to TRBJ2-1; D uncertain. V lost 1 base and J 0 bases, leaving 7 bases between the germline ends. Germline values: CDR1 SGHTA, CDR2 FQGNSA. CDR3 length: 15 residues. CDR3 sequence (DNA): TGTGCCAGCAGCTTAGGGCCTGCCTCCTACAATGAGCAGTTCTTC. It yields the protein CASSLGPASYNEQFF.

This clonotype was recorded at least ten times. The J gene is TRBJ1-2, the V gene TRBV7-2; D perhaps matches TRBD1 (5 bases). Germline values: CDR1 SGHTA, CDR2 FQGNSA. Between the trimmed V and J ends, which lost 0 bases and 5 bases, there was a span of 16 bases. This CDR3 spans 16 amino acids. CDR3 nucleotide sequence: TGTGCCAGCAGCTTAGCGAGAGGGGACCGGGGGTATGGCTACACCTTC. Protein product: CASSLARGDRGYGYTF.

The sample holds a few counts of this clonotype. The chain is built from TRBV24-1 and TRBJ2-1; no reliable D call. V lost 1 base, J lost 4 bases, and 7 bases lay in between. The germline V gene has CDR1 KGHDR and CDR2 SFDVKD. The CDR3 is 14 amino acids. CDR3 DNA sequence: TGTGCCACCAGTGATTTTACTGATTACAATGAGCAGTTCTTC. This translates into CATSDFTDYNEQFF.

This clonotype was recorded at least ten times. The V and J genes are TRBV7-9 and TRBJ1-3, with 7 positions matching TRBD1. The ends lost 5 bases at V and 0 bases at J; junction bases unmatched: 7. Germline-derived CDR1 and CDR2 are SEHNR and FQNEAQ (reference sequence). CDR3 length: 16 amino acids. The CDR3 bases are TGTGCCAGCAGCACCCGGACAGGACTCTCTGGAAACACCATATATTTT. This codes for CASSTRTGLSGNTIYF.

In its sample, this clonotype was seen a few times. The chain is built from TRBV7-6 and TRBJ2-2; perhaps TRBD2 as D (5 bases). Germline values: CDR1 SGHVS, CDR2 FNYEAQ. The CDR3 is 15 amino acids. The V gene lost 5 bases and the J gene lost 6 bases, with 16 bases spanning the gap. The CDR3: CASSPRLLEAGELFF. CDR3 DNA: TGTGCCAGCAGCCCGCGACTATTAGAGGCCGGGGAGCTGTTTTTT.

This clonotype was counted ten times or more. The chain is built from TRBV7-2 and TRBJ1-1; D may be TRBD1 (5 bases). CDR3 length: 16 amino acids. Germline V gene sequence: CDR1 SGHTA, CDR2 FQGNSA. Between the trimmed V and J ends, which lost 2 bases and 1 base, there was a span of 14 bases. This CDR3 reads CASSLLGLLRNTEAFF. CDR3 nucleotides: TGTGCCAGCAGCTTACTGGGACTCCTGAGGAACACTGAAGCTTTCTTT.

V is TRBV7-9 and J is TRBJ2-3; 8 nucleotides line up with TRBD1. After removal of 4 bases from V and 6 bases from J, the junction contained 9 bases not matched to a gene. There are 15 residues in the CDR3. Germline V lookup: CDR1 SEHNR, CDR2 FQNEAQ (reference sequence). CDR3 protein: CASSSDRGSVDTQYF. The CDR3 bases are TGTGCCAGCAGCTCCGACAGGGGATCGGTTGATACGCAGTATTTT.

This clonotype was seen repeatedly, ten times or more. The rearrangement uses TRBV6-5 and TRBJ1-1; D call uncertain. The CDR3 length is 15 residues. Germline values: CDR1 MNHEY, CDR2 SVGAGI. V lost 1 base to trimming and J lost 0 bases, with 9 bases between them. CDR3 amino acids: CASSYYGRMNTEAFF. The CDR3 bases are TGTGCCAGCAGTTACTATGGCCGGATGAACACTGAAGCTTTCTTT.